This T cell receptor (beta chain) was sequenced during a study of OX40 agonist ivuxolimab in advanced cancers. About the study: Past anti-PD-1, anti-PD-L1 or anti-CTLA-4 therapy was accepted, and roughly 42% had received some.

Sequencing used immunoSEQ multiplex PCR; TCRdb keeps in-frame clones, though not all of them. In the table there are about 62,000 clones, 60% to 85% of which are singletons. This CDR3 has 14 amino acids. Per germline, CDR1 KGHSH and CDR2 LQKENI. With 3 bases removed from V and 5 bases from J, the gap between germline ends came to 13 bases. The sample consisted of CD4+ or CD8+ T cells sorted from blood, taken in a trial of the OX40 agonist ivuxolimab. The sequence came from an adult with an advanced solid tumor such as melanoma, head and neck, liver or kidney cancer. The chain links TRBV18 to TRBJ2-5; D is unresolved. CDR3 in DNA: TGTGCCAGCTCACCCGGTAGTGGTTGGGAGACCCAGTACTTC. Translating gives CASSPGSGWETQYF.